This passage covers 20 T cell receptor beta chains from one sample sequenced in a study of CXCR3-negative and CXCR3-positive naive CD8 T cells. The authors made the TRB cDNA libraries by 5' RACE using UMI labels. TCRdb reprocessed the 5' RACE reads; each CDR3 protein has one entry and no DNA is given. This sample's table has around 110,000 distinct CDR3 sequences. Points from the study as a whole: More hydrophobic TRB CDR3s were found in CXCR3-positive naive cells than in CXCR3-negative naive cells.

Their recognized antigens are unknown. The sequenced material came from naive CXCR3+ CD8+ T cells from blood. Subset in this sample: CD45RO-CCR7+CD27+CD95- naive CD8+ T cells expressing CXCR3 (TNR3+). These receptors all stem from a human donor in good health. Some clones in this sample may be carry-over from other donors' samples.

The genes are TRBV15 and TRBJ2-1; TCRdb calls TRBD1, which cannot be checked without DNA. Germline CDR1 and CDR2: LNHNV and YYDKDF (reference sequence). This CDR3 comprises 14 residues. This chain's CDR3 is CATSSWGTGSEQFF.

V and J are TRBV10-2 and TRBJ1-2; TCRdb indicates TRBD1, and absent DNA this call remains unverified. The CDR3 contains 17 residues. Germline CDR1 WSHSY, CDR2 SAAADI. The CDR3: CASSDPPGTDANYGYTF.

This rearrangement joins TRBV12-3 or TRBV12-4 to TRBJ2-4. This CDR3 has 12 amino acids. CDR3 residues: CASSLGKNIQYF.

CDR3 sequence reads: CSAPAYTYNEQFF. The V and J genes are TRBV20-1 and TRBJ2-1. The germline gives CDR1 DFQATT, CDR2 SNEGSKA (reference sequence). The CDR3 has 13 amino acids.

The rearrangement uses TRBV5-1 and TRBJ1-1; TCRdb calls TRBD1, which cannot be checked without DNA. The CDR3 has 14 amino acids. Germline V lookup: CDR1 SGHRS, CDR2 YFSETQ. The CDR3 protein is CASSWEASGTEAFF.

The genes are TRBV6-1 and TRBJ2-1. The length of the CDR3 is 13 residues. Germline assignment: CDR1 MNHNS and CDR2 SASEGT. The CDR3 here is CASSEAGYNEQFF.

This chain's CDR3 is CASSPGQGNQPQHF. The chain carries TRBV4-3 and TRBJ1-5; TCRdb proposes TRBD1, but this gene call is untestable without DNA. The germline CDR1 and CDR2 sequences are LGHNA and YSLEER. CDR3 size: 14 residues.

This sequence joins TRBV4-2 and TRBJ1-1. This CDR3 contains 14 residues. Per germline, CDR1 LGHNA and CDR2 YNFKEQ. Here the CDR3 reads CASSHNGGTPEAFF.

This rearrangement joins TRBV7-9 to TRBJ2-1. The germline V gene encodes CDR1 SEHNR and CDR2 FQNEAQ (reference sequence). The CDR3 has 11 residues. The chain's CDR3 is CASRPNNEQFF. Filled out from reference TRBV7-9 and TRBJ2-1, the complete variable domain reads DTGVSQNPRHKITKRGQNVTFRCDPISEHNRLYWYRQTLGQGPEFLTYFQNEAQLEKSRLLSDRFSAERPKGSFSTLEIQRTEQGDSAMYLCASRPNNEQFFGPGTRLTVL.

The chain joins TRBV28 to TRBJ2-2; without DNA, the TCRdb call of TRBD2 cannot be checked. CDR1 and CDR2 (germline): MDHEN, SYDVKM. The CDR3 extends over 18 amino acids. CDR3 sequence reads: CASSPRTSGPPLTGELLF. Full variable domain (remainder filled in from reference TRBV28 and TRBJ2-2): DVKVTQSSRYLVKRTGEKVFLECVQDMDHENMFWYRQDPGLGLRLIYFSYDVKMKEKGDIPEGYSVSREKKERFSLILESASTNQTSMYLCASSPRTSGPPLTGELLFGEGSRLTVL.

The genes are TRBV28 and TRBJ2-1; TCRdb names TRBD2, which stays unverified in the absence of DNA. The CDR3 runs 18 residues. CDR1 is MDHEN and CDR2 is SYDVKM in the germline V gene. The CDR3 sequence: CASSLVSAGGSSYNEQFF.

The CDR3 loop reads CASSLGTTDMQYF. The chain couples TRBV5-6 to TRBJ2-3; the TCRdb D gene call, TRBD1, has no DNA to confirm it. The CDR3 totals 13 residues. CDR1 is SGHDT, CDR2 YYEEEE, per germline.

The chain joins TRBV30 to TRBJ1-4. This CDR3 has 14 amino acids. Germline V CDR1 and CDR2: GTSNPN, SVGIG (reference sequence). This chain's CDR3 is CACRNSARGEKLFF.

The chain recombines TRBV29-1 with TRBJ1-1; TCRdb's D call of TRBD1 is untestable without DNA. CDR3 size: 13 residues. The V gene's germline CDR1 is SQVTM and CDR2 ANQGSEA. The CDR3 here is CSVIPSRNTEAFF.

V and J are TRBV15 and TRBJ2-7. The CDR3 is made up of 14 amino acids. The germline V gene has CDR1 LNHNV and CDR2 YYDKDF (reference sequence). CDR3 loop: CATSRDLRPYEQYF.

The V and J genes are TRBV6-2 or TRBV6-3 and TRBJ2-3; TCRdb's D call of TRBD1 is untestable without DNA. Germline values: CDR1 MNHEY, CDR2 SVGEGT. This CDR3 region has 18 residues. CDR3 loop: CASSYKSGGRDDTDTQYF.

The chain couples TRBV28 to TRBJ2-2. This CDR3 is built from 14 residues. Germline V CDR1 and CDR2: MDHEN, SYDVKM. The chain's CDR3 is CASSLVRNTGELFF.

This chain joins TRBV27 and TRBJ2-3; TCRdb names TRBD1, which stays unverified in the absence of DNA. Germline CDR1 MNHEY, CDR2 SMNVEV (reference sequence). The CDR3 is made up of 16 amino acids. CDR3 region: CASSLTRGGGTDTQYF.

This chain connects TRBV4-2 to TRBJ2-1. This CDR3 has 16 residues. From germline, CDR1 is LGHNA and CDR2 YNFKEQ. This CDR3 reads CASSQDSELSYNEQFF.

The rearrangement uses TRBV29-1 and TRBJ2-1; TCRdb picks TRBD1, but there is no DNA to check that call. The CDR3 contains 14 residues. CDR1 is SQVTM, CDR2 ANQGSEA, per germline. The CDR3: CSVEGTGESNEQFF.